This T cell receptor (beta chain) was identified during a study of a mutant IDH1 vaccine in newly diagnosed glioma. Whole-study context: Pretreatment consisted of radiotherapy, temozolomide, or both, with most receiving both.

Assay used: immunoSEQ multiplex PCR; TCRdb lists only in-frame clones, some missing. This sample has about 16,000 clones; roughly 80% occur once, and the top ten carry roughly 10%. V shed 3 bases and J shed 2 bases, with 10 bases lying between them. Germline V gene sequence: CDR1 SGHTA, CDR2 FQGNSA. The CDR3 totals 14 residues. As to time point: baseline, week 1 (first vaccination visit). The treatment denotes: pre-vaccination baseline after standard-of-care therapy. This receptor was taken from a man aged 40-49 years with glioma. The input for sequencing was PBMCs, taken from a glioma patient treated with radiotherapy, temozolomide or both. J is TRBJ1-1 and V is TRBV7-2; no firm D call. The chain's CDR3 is CASSLPRKNTEAFF. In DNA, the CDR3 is TGTGCCAGCAGCTTGCCGAGGAAAAACACTGAAGCTTTCTTT.